The clone carrying this TCR beta chain was seen a single time. Its specificity is not known. Measured with immunoSEQ multiplex PCR; TCRdb has only the in-frame clones, and not every one. The sample has about 130,000 clones, more than 90% seen once; the top ten hold about 1.1%. The entry originates in a study of T cell responses to AZD1222 COVID-19 vaccine. Second-dose recipients at about 4 or about 12 weeks were treated as one pooled group. Whole-study results and caveats: Spike as a whole was targeted by vaccine-associated CD4 TCRs, dominant at 160-218 and 743-854.

This CDR3 region has 17 residues. J was trimmed by 5 bases and V by 3 bases; bases with no gene match: 13. Germline lookup yields CDR1 DFQATT and CDR2 SNEGSKA (reference sequence). V usage is TRBV20-1 and J usage is TRBJ2-3; 11 positions agree with TRBD1. This sequence originates from an adult who received the AZD1222 COVID-19 vaccine. The specimen comprised peripheral blood, sampled 28 days after the second AZD1222 dose. CDR3 in DNA: TGCAGTGCTAGTCCCGTCCCCGGGACAGGGGGTTTAGATACGCAGTATTTT. Protein product: CSASPVPGTGGLDTQYF.